This record concerns one TCR beta chain sequence. What it binds is not known. The source of the sample is a study of OX40 agonist ivuxolimab in advanced cancers. Study-wide results and caveats: At 0.1 to 3.0 mg/kg and by week 6, CD4+ and CD8+ T cells in the blood had expanded clonally.

Profiling relied on immunoSEQ multiplex PCR, and the TCRdb table lists in-frame clones only, not all of them. This repertoire shows about 27,000 clones, about 90% found once; its top ten account for less than 20%. The TCR originated in an adult with an advanced solid tumor such as melanoma, head and neck, liver or kidney cancer. The sequencing used CD4+ or CD8+ T cells sorted from blood, collected in a trial of the OX40 agonist ivuxolimab.

DNA for the CDR3: TGCGCCAGCAGCTTAGTCGACAATGAGCAGTTCTTC. Translated: CASSLVDNEQFF. The chain couples TRBV5-1 to TRBJ2-1; D unclear. In germline, CDR1 is SGHRS, CDR2 YFSETQ. The CDR3 is made up of 12 amino acids. Trimming removed 2 bases at V and 5 bases at J, with 5 bases between.